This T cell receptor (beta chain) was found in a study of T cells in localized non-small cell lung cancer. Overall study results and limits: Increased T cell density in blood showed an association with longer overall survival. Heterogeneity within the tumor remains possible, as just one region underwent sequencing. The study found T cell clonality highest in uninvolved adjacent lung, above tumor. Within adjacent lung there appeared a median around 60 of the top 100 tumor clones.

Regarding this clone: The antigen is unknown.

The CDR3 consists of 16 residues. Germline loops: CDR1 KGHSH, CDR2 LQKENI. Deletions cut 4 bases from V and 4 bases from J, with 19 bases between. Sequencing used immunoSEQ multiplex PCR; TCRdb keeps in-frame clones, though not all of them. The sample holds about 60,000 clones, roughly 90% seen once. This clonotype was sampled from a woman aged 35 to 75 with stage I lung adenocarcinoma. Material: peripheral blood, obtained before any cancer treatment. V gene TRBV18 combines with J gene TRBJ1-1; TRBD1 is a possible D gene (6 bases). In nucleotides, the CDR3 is TGTGCCAGCTCACAGGAACCGATTGGGACATCCACTGAAGCTTTCTTT. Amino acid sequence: CASSQEPIGTSTEAFF. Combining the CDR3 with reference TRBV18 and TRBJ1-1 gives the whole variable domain NAGVMQNPRHLVRRRGQEARLRCSPMKGHSHVYWYRQLPEEGLKFMVYLQKENIIDESGMPKERFSAEFPKEGPSILRIQQVVRGDSAAYFCASSQEPIGTSTEAFFGQGTRLTVV.